These 20 T cell receptor beta chains originate from one sample sequenced in a study of cytomegalovirus exposure and HLA in healthy donors. PCR employed 60 Vbeta and 13 Jbeta primers. Some clones are missing from TCRdb's copy, which holds only in-frame ones; the method was immunoSEQ multiplex PCR. The table includes approximately 190,000 clones, approximately 70% detected once. The source material was PBMCs. The origin of the receptors is a woman in her 30s in good health and CMV-seronegative.

This clone was seen a handful of times. V is TRBV5-5 and J is TRBJ2-5, with TRBD1 identical over 9 bases. The CDR3 spans 14 residues. V lost 0 bases and J lost 3; bases outside the gene matches: 0. The germline V gene has CDR1 SGHKS and CDR2 YYEKEE (reference sequence). The CDR3 loop reads CASSLGQGEETQYF. The CDR3 nucleotides are TGTGCCAGCAGCTTGGGACAGGGGGAAGAGACCCAGTACTTC.

This chain joins TRBV5-6 and TRBJ2-1, with 10 bases aligning to TRBD1. The germline CDR1 and CDR2 sequences are SGHDT and YYEEEE. This CDR3 spans 14 amino acids. The V segment lost 3 bases and the J segment 7 bases; nucleotides outside the gene matches: 4. CDR3 DNA: TGTGCCAGCAGCTCCCGGGACAGGGGAAATGAGCAGTTCTTC. Translation gives CASSSRDRGNEQFF.

In its sample, this clone was seen a few times. J is TRBJ2-2 and V is TRBV7-3; the D gene is possibly TRBD2 (7 bases). This CDR3 has 17 residues. Germline V lookup: CDR1 SGHTA, CDR2 FQGTGA. Trimming stripped 5 bases from V and 6 bases from J, with 22 bases between. CDR3 sequence (DNA): TGTGCCAGCAGCCCCGAGTCTGAAGGGGGGGCTTCCGGGGAGCTGTTTTTT. It specifies CASSPESEGGASGELFF.

This chain links TRBV28 with TRBJ2-3, with TRBD2 matching 7 bases. CDR3 size: 16 residues. J was trimmed by 3 bases and V by 8 bases; bases with no gene match: 14. Germline V gene sequence: CDR1 MDHEN, CDR2 SYDVKM. This CDR3 is CASSSRGDLGTDTQYF. CDR3 bases: TGTGCCAGCTCGTCCCGGGGGGACCTGGGGACAGATACGCAGTATTTT.

V and J are TRBV18 and TRBJ1-4; no clear D. The CDR3 length is 13 residues. From germline, CDR1 is KGHSH and CDR2 LQKENI. V was clipped by 5 bases and J by 5 bases, with 9 bases between them. DNA of the CDR3: TGTGCCAGCTCAACGGGGTCCAATGAAAAACTGTTTTTT. This gives the protein CASSTGSNEKLFF.

The chain joins TRBV30 to TRBJ1-5; D unresolved. The V gene's germline CDR1 is GTSNPN and CDR2 SVGIG (reference sequence). Between the trimmed V and J ends, which lost 2 bases and 0 bases, there was a span of 11 bases. The CDR3 is made up of 15 amino acids. Here the CDR3 reads CAWSSTYDSNQPQHF. CDR3 coding DNA: TGTGCCTGGAGTTCTACGTATGATAGCAATCAGCCCCAGCATTTT.

V usage is TRBV27 and J usage is TRBJ2-3, with TRBD2 identical over 7 bases. The V segment lost 4 bases and the J segment 2 bases; nucleotides outside the gene matches: 6. This CDR3 is built from 15 residues. Germline V gene lookup returns CDR1 MNHEY and CDR2 SMNVEV (reference sequence). The CDR3 coding sequence is TGTGCCAGCAGTTGGATGGGGGGGGTCACAGATACGCAGTATTTT. Its protein product is CASSWMGGVTDTQYF.

The chain employs TRBV7-2 and TRBJ2-3; D gene ambiguous. With 5 bases removed from V and 5 bases from J, the gap between germline ends came to 5 bases. Germline V gives CDR1 SGHTA, CDR2 FQGNSA. The CDR3 consists of 11 residues. The CDR3 DNA reads TGTGCCAGCAGCCCCCGAGATACGCAGTATTTT. As protein: CASSPRDTQYF.

The J gene is TRBJ2-5, the V gene TRBV5-1; 8 nucleotides align to TRBD1. The V gene's germline CDR1 is SGHRS and CDR2 YFSETQ. The CDR3 is made up of 14 amino acids. The J segment lost 1 base and the V segment lost 4 bases, leaving 3 bases of the junction unmatched. CDR3 in DNA: TGCGCCAGCAGCGTAGGGACAGGCCAAGAGACCCAGTACTTC. As protein: CASSVGTGQETQYF. Full variable domain (remainder filled in from reference TRBV5-1 and TRBJ2-5): KAGVTQTPRYLIKTRGQQVTLSCSPISGHRSVSWYQQTPGQGLQFLFEYFSETQRNKGNFPGRFSGRQFSNSRSEMNVSTLELGDSALYLCASSVGTGQETQYFGPGTRLLVL.

This CDR3 is CASGQGAPNTEAFF. CDR3 coding DNA: TGTGCCAGCGGACAGGGGGCCCCGAACACTGAAGCTTTCTTT. The gene calls are TRBV7-3 and TRBJ1-1; 11 bases are a match to TRBD1. V lost 8 bases and J lost 1; bases outside the gene matches: 3. Germline CDR1 SGHTA, CDR2 FQGTGA. This CDR3 spans 14 amino acids.

The chain combines TRBV5-1 with TRBJ2-4; D might be TRBD1 (5 bases). Germline V gene lookup returns CDR1 SGHRS and CDR2 YFSETQ. The CDR3 runs 16 residues. V shed 0 bases and J shed 8 bases, with 18 bases lying between them. The CDR3 DNA follows: TGCGCCAGCAGCTTGGCCAATGGGGCAGGCGGAGACATTCAGTACTTC. Translated, it gives CASSLANGAGGDIQYF.

The chain links TRBV5-1 to TRBJ1-2; TRBD1 might be the D (5 bases). CDR1 is SGHRS, CDR2 YFSETQ, per germline. The CDR3 is made up of 16 amino acids. Trimming shortened V by 4 bases and J by 4 bases, and 20 bases separated the two germline ends. CDR3 DNA sequence: TGCGCCAGCAGCCTTGGGGCCGCCACCTTTGGCTATGGCTACACCTTC. The encoded protein is CASSLGAATFGYGYTF.

This sequence joins TRBV5-1 and TRBJ1-4; the D is unclear. In germline, CDR1 is SGHRS, CDR2 YFSETQ. V was shortened by 4 bases and J by 1 base, with 11 bases between the two germline ends. The CDR3 is 15 residues long. CDR3 protein: CASSPSGRTNEKLFF. The CDR3 nucleotides are TGCGCCAGCAGCCCCTCGGGGAGAACTAATGAAAAACTGTTTTTT.

This sequence joins TRBV27 and TRBJ1-5, with D perhaps matching TRBD1 (5 bases). CDR3 size: 15 residues. Trimming took off 3 bases at V and 0 bases at J, with 9 bases between the two ends. CDR1 and CDR2 (germline): MNHEY, SMNVEV (reference sequence). The CDR3 region has the DNA TGTGCCAGCAGTTTTCAGGGTAGTAGCAATCAGCCCCAGCATTTT. Its translation is CASSFQGSSNQPQHF.

The chain uses TRBV11-3 and TRBJ1-2; D call uncertain. V was pared by 4 bases and J by 8 bases, with 14 bases between. This CDR3 region has 13 residues. Germline CDR1 and CDR2: SGHNT and YENEEA. The CDR3 here is CASSSGSSGGYTF. The CDR3 nucleotides are TGTGCCAGCAGCTCGGGGAGCAGTGGCGGCTACACCTTC.

V and J are TRBV2 and TRBJ1-1; TRBD1 agrees at 11 bases. V lost 7 bases, J lost 2 bases, and 9 bases stayed unmatched. The CDR3 is 16 amino acids. Germline V gene sequence: CDR1 SNHLY, CDR2 FYNNEI. For the CDR3, the DNA is TGTGCCAGCATCGGGACAGGGGGTTCCATTAACACTGAAGCTTTCTTT. Protein sequence: CASIGTGGSINTEAFF.

This chain connects TRBV27 to TRBJ2-7; D uncertain. This CDR3 region has 13 residues. V lost 2 bases to trimming and J lost 3 bases, with 8 bases between them. Germline CDR1 is MNHEY and CDR2 is SMNVEV (reference sequence). The DNA of the CDR3 is TGTGCCAGCAGTTTAATGGGCTTCTACGAGCAGTACTTC. Translated, it gives CASSLMGFYEQYF.

This chain links TRBV18 with TRBJ1-2; TRBD1 might be the D (6 bases). This CDR3 is built from 14 residues. Looked up from germline, CDR1 is KGHSH and CDR2 is LQKENI. V was trimmed by 3 bases and J by 6 bases, leaving 14 bases between them. The CDR3 DNA is TGTGCCAGCTCACCTTTGGACAGCTCCGATGGCTACACCTTC. Residues: CASSPLDSSDGYTF.

The V and J genes are TRBV5-8 and TRBJ1-1; 7 positions match TRBD1. The CDR3 has 15 amino acids. Germline CDR1 reads SGHTS; CDR2 reads YDEGEE. The V segment lost 1 base and the J segment 5 bases; nucleotides outside the gene matches: 8. The CDR3 sequence: CASSLRGGRGTEAFF. CDR3 in DNA: TGTGCCAGCAGCTTGCGAGGGGGCAGGGGAACTGAAGCTTTCTTT.

The chain employs TRBV2 and TRBJ1-5, with 8 bases that match TRBD1. The length of the CDR3 is 16 residues. The V and J ends lost 6 bases and 2 bases, in that order; junction bases with no gene match: 9. CDR1 and CDR2 from the germline V gene are SNHLY and FYNNEI. This CDR3 is CASRPQGAYRNQPQHF. The DNA of the CDR3 is TGTGCCAGCAGACCCCAGGGGGCATATCGCAATCAGCCCCAGCATTTT. Full variable domain (remainder filled in from reference TRBV2 and TRBJ1-5): EPEVTQTPSHQVTQMGQEVILRCVPISNHLYFYWYRQILGQKVEFLVSFYNNEISEKSEIFDDQFSVERPDGSNFTLKIRSTKLEDSAMYFCASRPQGAYRNQPQHFGDGTRLSIL.